A selection of T cell receptor beta chains follows, all from one sample in a study of OX40 agonist ivuxolimab in advanced cancers. The assay was immunoSEQ multiplex PCR, and TCRdb's table has in-frame clones only and misses some. The sample has over 45,000 clones, roughly 84% seen once. Sample: CD4+ or CD8+ T cells sorted from blood, taken in a trial of the OX40 agonist ivuxolimab. All receptors derive from an adult with an advanced solid tumor such as melanoma, head and neck, liver or kidney cancer. CDR3s include the opening cysteine and the closing phenylalanine or tryptophan. D genes are given only for firm matches. The size field is filled for only some rows; it gives once, few, many or a size class.

clone_size	j_call	cdr3_length	d_call	v_call	cdr3_nt	cdr3_aa
.	TRBJ2-7	14	.	TRBV28	TGTGCCAGCAGTAGGACAGAGAGCTCCTACGAGCAGTACTTC	CASSRTESSYEQYF
.	TRBJ2-3	14	.	TRBV11-2	TGTGCCAGCAGCTTTAGGGCTAGCACAGATACGCAGTATTTT	CASSFRASTDTQYF
few	TRBJ2-3	16	TRBD1	TRBV5-4	TGTGCCAGCAGCTCTCCCCGACAGGGATACACAGATACGCAGTATTTT	CASSSPRQGYTDTQYF
.	TRBJ2-5	15	.	TRBV5-1	TGCGCCAGCAGCTTGGCCTTAGGGAGCCAAGAGACCCAGTACTTC	CASSLALGSQETQYF
.	TRBJ2-3	16	.	TRBV27	TGTGCCAGCAGTCGTTCGCTTGGGGGCAACACAGATACGCAGTATTTT	CASSRSLGGNTDTQYF
few	TRBJ1-5	13	.	TRBV6-6	TGTGCCAGCAGGCCGGGAAGCAATCAGCCCCAGCATTTT	CASRPGSNQPQHF
few	TRBJ2-2	16	TRBD1	TRBV11-2	TGTGCCAGCAGCTTAGCTGGACAGGGAAACACCGGGGAGCTGTTTTTT	CASSLAGQGNTGELFF
.	TRBJ1-5	12	.	TRBV27	TGTGCCAGCAGTAGAACGAATCAGCCCCAGCATTTT	CASSRTNQPQHF
.	TRBJ2-7	13	TRBD1	TRBV29-1	TGCAGCGTTGACTTGGGACAGACCTACGAGCAGTACTTC	CSVDLGQTYEQYF
.	TRBJ2-7	14	.	TRBV5-8	TGTGCCAGCAGCTTGGTCACCGCGTTTAACGAGCAGTACTTC	CASSLVTAFNEQYF
.	TRBJ1-1	13	.	TRBV7-3	TGTGCCAGCAGCGCGACAGGGAACACTGAAGCTTTCTTT	CASSATGNTEAFF
.	TRBJ2-2	13	.	TRBV19	TGTGCCAGTAGTATCGTCTGGTTGGGGGAGCTGTTTTTT	CASSIVWLGELFF
.	TRBJ2-3	18	TRBD2	TRBV7-2	TGTGCCAGCAGGGGGCTAGCGGGAGGAAGGAAGGGAACAGATACGCAGTATTTT	CASRGLAGGRKGTDTQYF
.	TRBJ2-2	16	TRBD2	TRBV7-6	TGTGCCAGCAGCCCCCGGGGGGGGCCGAACACCGGGGAGCTGTTTTTT	CASSPRGGPNTGELFF
.	TRBJ1-4	13	TRBD1	TRBV7-6	TGTGCCAGCAGCCGTGGACAGGGAGAAAAACTGTTTTTT	CASSRGQGEKLFF
few	TRBJ2-7	16	TRBD1	TRBV11-2	TGTGCCAGCAGCGCGCTATCCGGGACAGGGCCCAGGGAGCAGTACTTC	CASSALSGTGPREQYF
.	TRBJ2-5	13	.	TRBV5-4	TGTGCCAGCAGCTCGGCCTCTCAAGAGACCCAGTACTTC	CASSSASQETQYF
.	TRBJ2-2	15	.	TRBV28	TGTGCCAGCAGTTCCGGTCAGGGGTTGACCGGGGAGCTGTTTTTT	CASSSGQGLTGELFF
.	TRBJ2-1	16	TRBD2	TRBV11-3	TGTGCCAGCAGCTTAGGGGCCGGACTAGCTGGTCATGAGCAGTTCTTC	CASSLGAGLAGHEQFF
.	TRBJ1-6	17	.	TRBV5-4	TGTGCCAGCAGCCCACACGCACTGAGCTCCTATAATTCACCCCTCCACTTT	CASSPHALSSYNSPLHF
.	TRBJ2-2	13	.	TRBV6-6	TGTGCCAGCACCGGGACAACATCCGGGGAGCTGTTTTTT	CASTGTTSGELFF
few	TRBJ1-5	16	.	TRBV5-6	TGTGCCAGCAGCCTCCTGGACAGCCATAGCAATCAGCCCCAGCATTTT	CASSLLDSHSNQPQHF
once	TRBJ2-2	16	TRBD2	TRBV4-2	TGTGCCAGCAGCCAGGCAGCGGGGGGGCCCACCGGGGAGCTGTTTTTT	CASSQAAGGPTGELFF
.	TRBJ2-3	18	TRBD1	TRBV7-9	TGTGCCAGCAGCCCGGGACAGGGATTCCTCGGTCCCCCAGATACGCAGTATTTT	CASSPGQGFLGPPDTQYF
.	TRBJ2-2	12	.	TRBV4-3	TGCGCCAGCAGCGTGCGTACCGGGGAGCTGTTTTTT	CASSVRTGELFF
few	TRBJ1-2	12	TRBD1	TRBV6-5	TGTGCCAGCAGGCAGGGGGCGTTGGGCTACACCTTC	CASRQGALGYTF
.	TRBJ2-3	16	TRBD2	TRBV9	TGTGCCAGCAGCGTAGTAGGGAGGGGCGCCTCAGATACGCAGTATTTT	CASSVVGRGASDTQYF
.	TRBJ2-5	14	.	TRBV5-1	TGCGCCAGCAGCTTGCTGTACGGGGGAGAGACCCAGTACTTC	CASSLLYGGETQYF
once	TRBJ1-3	16	.	TRBV5-4	TGTGCCAGCAGCTTACGGGGACATCACTCTGGAAACACCATATATTTT	CASSLRGHHSGNTIYF
.	TRBJ1-1	13	.	TRBV7-3	TGTGCCAGCAGGTCAAGGGAGAACACTGAAGCTTTCTTT	CASRSRENTEAFF
once	TRBJ1-2	15	TRBD1	TRBV4-1	TGCGCCAGCAGCCAAGATTTGGACAGGGCGCGGGGCTACACCTTC	CASSQDLDRARGYTF
.	TRBJ1-2	13	.	TRBV4-2	TGTGCCAGCAGCCGCACAGGGAGCGATGGCTACACCTTC	CASSRTGSDGYTF
.	TRBJ1-5	14	.	TRBV9	TGTGCCAGCAGCGTAGGGAAGGGGCCGGAGCCCCAGCATTTT	CASSVGKGPEPQHF
.	TRBJ1-5	12	.	TRBV6-1	TGTGCCAGCAGTATGTATAATCAGCCCCAGCATTTT	CASSMYNQPQHF
.	TRBJ2-4	16	TRBD1	TRBV7-2	TGTGCCAGCAGCCCGATGGGGACAGGAGCAAAAAACATTCAGTACTTC	CASSPMGTGAKNIQYF
.	TRBJ1-4	11	.	TRBV5-5	TGTGCCAGCAGCTCCTTGGCAAAACTGTTTTTT	CASSSLAKLFF
.	TRBJ1-4	15	.	TRBV4-1	TGCGCCAGCAGCCAAGAGGGAGCGGGTAATGAAAAACTGTTTTTT	CASSQEGAGNEKLFF
.	TRBJ2-7	15	TRBD1	TRBV10-3	TGTGCCATCAGTGAGTCGACAGGGCCTAGCTCCGAGCAGTACTTC	CAISESTGPSSEQYF
.	TRBJ2-7	15	TRBD1	TRBV5-1	TGCGCCAGTACTGAGGGGGACAGGCACTCCTACGAGCAGTACTTC	CASTEGDRHSYEQYF
.	TRBJ2-3	14	.	TRBV7-8	TGTGCCAGCAGCTTAGATCCACTACAAGACACGCAGTATTTT	CASSLDPLQDTQYF
.	TRBJ2-5	12	.	TRBV29-1	TGCAGCGTCCCCCAAGGCCGGGAGACCCAGTACTTC	CSVPQGRETQYF
.	TRBJ2-1	12	.	TRBV11-3	TGTGCCAGCAGCTTCCGGAAGGATGAGCAGTTCTTC	CASSFRKDEQFF
.	TRBJ1-1	13	.	TRBV6-5	TGTGCCAGCAGTCGCCAGGCAGGTGGTGAAGCTTTCTTT	CASSRQAGGEAFF
.	TRBJ1-1	14	.	TRBV18	TGTGCCAGCTCACCACCGTCACAGAGAGGGGAAGCTTTCTTT	CASSPPSQRGEAFF
.	TRBJ2-5	15	.	TRBV7-9	TGTGCCAGCAGCTTAGATGCTGGGGAAGGAGAGACCCAGTACTTC	CASSLDAGEGETQYF
.	TRBJ1-1	15	.	TRBV4-2	TGTGCCAGCAGCCAAGGGCCGGGGGGGGACACTGAAGCTTTCTTT	CASSQGPGGDTEAFF
.	TRBJ2-5	17	TRBD2	TRBV7-2	TGTGCCAGCAGCTCCCGCGGTAGCGGGGGCGGCGGGGAGACCCAGTACTTC	CASSSRGSGGGGETQYF
.	TRBJ2-3	14	.	TRBV6-1	TGTGCCAGCAGGACCGACCCCAGCACAGATACGCAGTATTTT	CASRTDPSTDTQYF
.	TRBJ2-5	18	TRBD2	TRBV27	TGTGCCAGCAGAACCGGACTAGCGGGGGCCCATTTGGGGGAGACCCAGTACTTC	CASRTGLAGAHLGETQYF